The next 30 T cell receptor beta chains were all read from a single sample in a study of cytomegalovirus exposure and HLA in healthy donors. A multiplex PCR was run with 60 Vbeta primers and 13 Jbeta primers. TCRdb keeps only in-frame clones here, not all; method: immunoSEQ multiplex PCR. The sample has approximately 190,000 clones; roughly 90% are singletons. Sample: PBMCs. The source of these receptors is a boy between 2 and 10 years old in good health and CMV-seronegative.

The chain uses TRBV7-2 and TRBJ1-4; no reliable D call. Germline V CDR1 and CDR2: SGHTA, FQGNSA. V gave up 6 bases and J gave up 0 bases, with 11 bases separating them. The CDR3 totals 15 residues. CDR3 region: CASRDSGTTNEKLFF. The CDR3 coding sequence is TGTGCCAGCAGAGACTCGGGTACAACTAATGAAAAACTGTTTTTT. The full variable domain, in which reference TRBV7-2 and TRBJ1-4 provide the parts outside the CDR3, is GAGVSQSPSNKVTEKGKDVELRCDPISGHTALYWYRQSLGQGLEFLIYFQGNSAPDKSGLPSDRFSAERTGGSVSTLTIQRTQQEDSAVYLCASRDSGTTNEKLFFGSGTQLSVL.

V gene TRBV28 combines with J gene TRBJ2-5; D is possibly TRBD2 (5 bases). CDR3 length: 13 residues. Germline values: CDR1 MDHEN, CDR2 SYDVKM. Trimming removed 8 bases from V and 0 bases from J, with 10 bases in between. The CDR3 nucleotides are TGTGCCAGCGGGAGAACGTACCAAGAGACCCAGTACTTC. This translates into CASGRTYQETQYF.

This clone appeared a single time. V usage is TRBV29-1 and J usage is TRBJ2-2; the D gene is possibly TRBD1 (5 bases). From germline, CDR1 is SQVTM and CDR2 ANQGSEA. This CDR3 has 15 amino acids. V lost 8 bases and J 7 bases, leaving 23 bases between the germline ends. CDR3 sequence: CSFYSPGKGHGELFF. The CDR3 DNA reads TGCAGCTTTTATTCCCCAGGGAAGGGGCACGGGGAGCTGTTTTTT.

This chain joins TRBV18 and TRBJ2-7; no clear D. The length of the CDR3 is 14 residues. From germline, CDR1 is KGHSH and CDR2 LQKENI. Trimming cost V 3 bases and J 0 bases, with 9 bases left between them. CDR3 DNA sequence: TGTGCCAGCTCACCTTTCGACTCCTCCTACGAGCAGTACTTC. Amino acids: CASSPFDSSYEQYF.

The V and J genes are TRBV18 and TRBJ1-2, with TRBD1 matching over 8 bases. CDR1 KGHSH and CDR2 LQKENI come from the germline V gene. The CDR3 is made up of 14 amino acids. Germline trimming cut 3 bases from V and 6 bases from J; bases unmatched to any gene: 6. DNA for the CDR3: TGTGCCAGCTCACCCTTGGACAGGGCGAATGGCTACACCTTC. As protein: CASSPLDRANGYTF.

This chain joins TRBV6-1 and TRBJ2-2; 13 positions match TRBD2. CDR1 and CDR2 from the germline V gene are MNHNS and SASEGT. The CDR3 loop spans 18 amino acids. Trimming cost V 4 bases and J 5 bases; bases outside gene matches: 10. CDR3: CASSGLAGGQRWTGELFF. The CDR3 coding sequence is TGTGCCAGCAGTGGACTAGCGGGGGGCCAAAGGTGGACCGGGGAGCTGTTTTTT.

This chain joins TRBV11-2 and TRBJ2-5, with TRBD2 identical over 8 bases. The DNA end lines up better with TRBJ2-7; the J call may be wrong. Germline CDR1 SGHAT, CDR2 FQNNGV. This CDR3 has 16 residues. CDR3 loop: CASSFRVGGATYEQYF. DNA of the CDR3: TGTGCCAGCAGCTTTCGTGTCGGGGGGGCCACGTACGAGCAGTACTTC.

This clone is a singleton in its sample. The rearrangement joins TRBV7-3 to TRBJ2-7; no clear D gene. The last part of the DNA fits TRBJ2-1 better; the J call may be wrong. This CDR3 has 14 residues. Germline V gene lookup returns CDR1 SGHTA and CDR2 FQGTGA. CDR3 nucleotides: TGTGCCAGCAGCGCAGACTCCTCCTACAATGAGCAGTTCTTC. Protein sequence: CASSADSSYNEQFF.

The rearrangement joins TRBV5-6 to TRBJ2-7; TRBD2 is a possible D gene (6 bases). Trimming left V 4 bases short and J 2 bases short, with 19 bases between. Germline V gene sequence: CDR1 SGHDT, CDR2 YYEEEE. This CDR3 is built from 16 residues. In DNA, the CDR3 is TGTGCCAGCAGCCCCGATGCGGGCGGGATCCCCTACGAGCAGTACTTC. This sequence encodes CASSPDAGGIPYEQYF. The full variable domain, in which reference TRBV5-6 and TRBJ2-7 provide the parts outside the CDR3, is DAGVTQSPTHLIKTRGQQVTLRCSPKSGHDTVSWYQQALGQGPQFIFQYYEEEERQRGNFPDRFSGHQFPNYSSELNVNALLLGDSALYLCASSPDAGGIPYEQYFGPGTRLTVT.

V gene TRBV15 combines with J gene TRBJ2-2; TRBD1 matches at 7 bases. Germline CDR1 LNHNV, CDR2 YYDKDF (reference sequence). This CDR3 has 15 residues. With V trimmed by 0 bases and J by 6 bases, 4 bases remained unmatched. CDR3 amino acids: CATSRDGTGAGELFF. CDR3 DNA: TGTGCCACCAGCAGAGATGGCACAGGGGCCGGGGAGCTGTTTTTT.

This clone was recorded only once. The chain carries TRBV28 and TRBJ2-7, with a tentative D call TRBD1 (6 bases). V shed 6 bases and J shed 6 bases, with 15 bases lying between them. The length of the CDR3 is 13 residues. From germline, CDR1 is MDHEN and CDR2 SYDVKM. The CDR3 DNA is TGTGCCAGCAGCGGGACACCAGTTGGCGAGCAGTACTTC. Protein product: CASSGTPVGEQYF.

The chain recombines TRBV1 with TRBJ2-7; the table's D call of TRBD2 was not tested on the DNA. TRBV1 is tagged as a pseudogene. The CDR3 sequence is 19 residues long. In DNA form, the CDR3 reads TGCACCAGCAGGAGGAGGAGCCTGGGTATGAGCGGGAGCTCCTACGAGCAGTACTTC. This encodes CTSRRRSLGMSGSSYEQYF.

This rearrangement joins TRBV5-5 to TRBJ2-3, with D tentatively TRBD2 (7 bases). Germline CDR1 is SGHKS and CDR2 is YYEKEE (reference sequence). Trimming stripped 0 bases from V and 1 base from J, with 12 bases between. CDR3 size: 16 residues. As DNA, the CDR3 is TGTGCCAGCAGCTTGGCCCGGGGGGCCGGCACAGATACGCAGTATTTT. Protein sequence: CASSLARGAGTDTQYF.

A single count supports this clone. The chain carries TRBV5-4 and TRBJ2-7; TRBD1 agrees at 10 bases. This CDR3 contains 16 residues. Trimming cost V 1 base and J 2 bases; bases outside gene matches: 6. The germline V gene encodes CDR1 SGHNT and CDR2 YYREEE (reference sequence). Here the CDR3 reads CASSLTPGTGAYEQYF. DNA for the CDR3: TGTGCCAGCAGCTTGACCCCCGGGACAGGGGCCTACGAGCAGTACTTC.

CDR3 DNA sequence: TGTGCCAGCAGGTCACAGGGGGCAAACACCGGGGAGCTGTTTTTT. Translated, it gives CASRSQGANTGELFF. The rearrangement uses TRBV28 and TRBJ2-2; TRBD1 matches at 9 bases. Unmatched junction bases numbered 4, after V lost 6 bases and J lost 2 bases. CDR3 length: 15 residues. Germline CDR1 is MDHEN and CDR2 is SYDVKM.

The chain carries TRBV19 and TRBJ2-2; D gene ambiguous. Trimming took 4 bases from V and 5 from J, leaving 5 bases between them. The CDR3 covers 12 residues. Germline V gene sequence: CDR1 LNHDA, CDR2 SQIVND (reference sequence). The CDR3 loop reads CASSTVTGELFF. The CDR3 region has the DNA TGTGCCAGTAGTACGGTGACCGGGGAGCTGTTTTTT.

This chain links TRBV11-2 with TRBJ2-7; D gene unclear. Trimming took 1 base from V and 7 from J, leaving 11 bases between them. Germline V gene sequence: CDR1 SGHAT, CDR2 FQNNGV. There are 13 residues in the CDR3. Here the CDR3 reads CASSLVFLQEQYF. In nucleotides, the CDR3 is TGTGCCAGCAGCTTAGTATTTTTACAAGAGCAGTACTTC. The full variable domain, with the rest looked up from reference TRBV11-2 and TRBJ2-7, is EAGVAQSPRYKIIEKRQSVAFWCNPISGHATLYWYQQILGQGPKLLIQFQNNGVVDDSQLPKDRFSAERLKGVDSTLKIQPAKLEDSAVYLCASSLVFLQEQYFGPGTRLTVT.

The J gene is TRBJ1-4, the V gene TRBV2, with a tentative D call TRBD1 (6 bases). This CDR3 has 15 residues. Deletions cut 3 bases from V and 3 bases from J, with 11 bases between. Germline CDR1 SNHLY, CDR2 FYNNEI. DNA of the CDR3: TGTGCCAGCAGTGAGACCAGGGGACCTAATGAAAAACTGTTTTTT. This gives the protein CASSETRGPNEKLFF.

A few counts support this clone. At the DNA level, this CDR3 is encoded by other sequences in the same sample as well. This rearrangement joins TRBV30 to TRBJ1-5; D is possibly TRBD1 (6 bases). V shed 0 bases and J shed 0 bases, with 9 bases lying between them. CDR1 and CDR2 (germline): GTSNPN, SVGIG (reference sequence). The CDR3 loop spans 15 amino acids. CDR3 nucleotide sequence: TGTGCCTGGAGTGTTGGGGGGGCTAGCAATCAGCCCCAGCATTTT. Protein product: CAWSVGGASNQPQHF.

The V gene is TRBV29-1, the J gene TRBJ2-2; 7 nucleotides agree with TRBD1. CDR1 is SQVTM and CDR2 is ANQGSEA in the germline V gene. The CDR3 totals 12 residues. The junction had 2 bases not matched to a gene; V was cut back by 5 bases and J by 5 bases. For the CDR3, the DNA is TGCAGCGTTCGACAGGGAACCGGGGAGCTGTTTTTT. Protein: CSVRQGTGELFF.

This clone was detected a few times. V usage is TRBV5-6 and J usage is TRBJ2-5; D uncertain. This CDR3 is 15 amino acids long. The ends were cut back, 2 bases at V and 1 base at J, with 12 bases in the middle. Germline V gives CDR1 SGHDT, CDR2 YYEEEE. CDR3 protein: CASSLFMPVQETQYF. CDR3 nucleotide sequence: TGTGCCAGCAGCTTATTTATGCCAGTCCAAGAGACCCAGTACTTC.

The table lists this clone with a count of one. The V and J genes are TRBV11-2 and TRBJ1-6, with D perhaps TRBD1 (5 bases). The V end was cut by 1 base, the J end by 4 bases, with 8 bases between. The CDR3 runs 15 residues. Germline values: CDR1 SGHAT, CDR2 FQNNGV. CDR3 nucleotide sequence: TGTGCCAGCAGCTTAGGGCAGGGTTATAATTCACCCCTCCACTTT. Translating it yields CASSLGQGYNSPLHF.

The chain joins TRBV13 to TRBJ1-1, with D maybe TRBD1 (5 bases). Germline V gives CDR1 PRHDT, CDR2 FYEKMQ (reference sequence). The CDR3 has 12 amino acids. V was shortened by 4 bases and J by 5 bases, with 8 bases between the two germline ends. In DNA form, the CDR3 reads TGTGCCAGCAGCTCCGGGGGGACTGAAGCTTTCTTT. Residues: CASSSGGTEAFF.

The V call is TRBV5-1, the J call TRBJ1-2; 7 bases align to TRBD1. The junction had 5 bases not matched to a gene; V was cut back by 4 bases and J by 5 bases. There are 13 residues in the CDR3. Germline V gives CDR1 SGHRS, CDR2 YFSETQ. CDR3 sequence: CASSLGTDYGYTF. CDR3 coding DNA: TGCGCCAGCAGCCTCGGGACAGATTATGGCTACACCTTC.

V gene TRBV5-1 combines with J gene TRBJ2-1; 7 bases line up with TRBD1. CDR3 size: 17 residues. CDR1 and CDR2 (germline): SGHRS, YFSETQ. V was pared by 3 bases and J by 0 bases, with 9 bases of the junction left unmatched. This CDR3 reads CASSSRGRADSYNEQFF. In DNA, the CDR3 is TGCGCCAGCAGCTCGAGGGGGCGGGCAGACTCCTACAATGAGCAGTTCTTC. Based on the CDR3 plus reference TRBV5-1 and TRBJ2-1, the full variable domain is KAGVTQTPRYLIKTRGQQVTLSCSPISGHRSVSWYQQTPGQGLQFLFEYFSETQRNKGNFPGRFSGRQFSNSRSEMNVSTLELGDSALYLCASSSRGRADSYNEQFFGPGTRLTVL.

This rearrangement joins TRBV12-5 to TRBJ2-7; D might be TRBD1 (6 bases). Germline V CDR1 and CDR2: LGHNT, FRNRAP. CDR3 length: 16 residues. Trimming shortened V by 0 bases and J by 3 bases, and 15 bases separated the two germline ends. The CDR3 DNA is TGTGCTAGTGGTTTGGTAACAGGGCCCCCCTACTACGAGCAGTACTTC. Protein sequence: CASGLVTGPPYYEQYF.

This chain uses TRBV6-1 with TRBJ1-6; D not resolved. Germline assignment: CDR1 MNHNS and CDR2 SASEGT. V shed 3 bases and J shed 1 base, with 16 bases lying between them. The CDR3 has 18 amino acids. Here the CDR3 DNA reads TGTGCCAGCAGTGAGTACATCAGACGGGGATCCTATAATTCACCCCTCCACTTT. This codes for CASSEYIRRGSYNSPLHF.

This chain links TRBV15 with TRBJ2-5, with TRBD1 identical over 7 bases. The end of the DNA aligns better with TRBJ2-7, so the J call may be wrong. This CDR3 is 15 amino acids long. Germline loops: CDR1 LNHNV, CDR2 YYDKDF (reference sequence). This chain's CDR3 is CATRGDQGVIYEQYF. The CDR3 coding sequence is TGTGCCACCAGAGGGGACCAGGGGGTTATTTACGAGCAGTACTTC.

This clone was recorded once. The rearrangement joins TRBV5-4 to TRBJ2-2; 7 nucleotides agree with TRBD1. Germline V gene sequence: CDR1 SGHNT, CDR2 YYREEE (reference sequence). The length of the CDR3 is 15 residues. Losses at the gene ends were 4 bases for V and 6 bases for J; bases not matched to a gene: 9. In DNA, the CDR3 is TGTGCCAGCAGCCTAGACAGGGCGGTAGCCGGGGAGCTGTTTTTT. This gives the protein CASSLDRAVAGELFF. The full variable domain, in which reference TRBV5-4 and TRBJ2-2 provide the parts outside the CDR3, is ETGVTQSPTHLIKTRGQQVTLRCSSQSGHNTVSWYQQALGQGPQFIFQYYREEENGRGNFPPRFSGLQFPNYSSELNVNALELDDSALYLCASSLDRAVAGELFFGEGSRLTVL.

The chain uses TRBV19 and TRBJ2-1; 8 nucleotides align to TRBD2. This CDR3 has 16 residues. After removal of 5 bases from V and 2 bases from J, the junction contained 8 bases not matched to a gene. CDR1 is LNHDA, CDR2 SQIVND, per germline (reference sequence). The CDR3 reads CASSPIAGRTYNEQFF. For the CDR3, the DNA is TGTGCCAGTAGTCCCATAGCGGGGAGAACCTACAATGAGCAGTTCTTC.